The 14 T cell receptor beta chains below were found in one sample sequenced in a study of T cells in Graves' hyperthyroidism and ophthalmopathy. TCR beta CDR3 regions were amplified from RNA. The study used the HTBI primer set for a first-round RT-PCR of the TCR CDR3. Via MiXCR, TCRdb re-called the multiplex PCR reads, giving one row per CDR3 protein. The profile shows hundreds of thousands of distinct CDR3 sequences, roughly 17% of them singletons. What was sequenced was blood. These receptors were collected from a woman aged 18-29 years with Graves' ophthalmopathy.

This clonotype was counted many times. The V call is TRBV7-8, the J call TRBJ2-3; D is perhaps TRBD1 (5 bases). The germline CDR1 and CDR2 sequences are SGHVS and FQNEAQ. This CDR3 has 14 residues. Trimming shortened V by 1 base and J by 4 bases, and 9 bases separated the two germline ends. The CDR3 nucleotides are TGTGCCAGCAGCTTAGTCAGGGTGGCAGATACGCAGTATTTT. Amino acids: CASSLVRVADTQYF.

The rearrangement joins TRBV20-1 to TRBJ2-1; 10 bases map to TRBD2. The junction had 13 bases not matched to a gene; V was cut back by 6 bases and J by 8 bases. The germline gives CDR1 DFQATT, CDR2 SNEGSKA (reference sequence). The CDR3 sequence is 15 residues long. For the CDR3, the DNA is TGCAGTGCCAACCCCCCGGCTAGCGGGAGCCATGAGCAGTTCTTC. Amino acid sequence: CSANPPASGSHEQFF.

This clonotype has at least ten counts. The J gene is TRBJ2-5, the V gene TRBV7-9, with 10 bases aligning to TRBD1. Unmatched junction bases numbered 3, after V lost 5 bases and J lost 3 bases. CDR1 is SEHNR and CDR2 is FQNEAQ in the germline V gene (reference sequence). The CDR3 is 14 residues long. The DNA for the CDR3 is TGTGCCAGCAGCCCCGGGACAGGGGAAGAGACCCAGTACTTC. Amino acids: CASSPGTGEETQYF.

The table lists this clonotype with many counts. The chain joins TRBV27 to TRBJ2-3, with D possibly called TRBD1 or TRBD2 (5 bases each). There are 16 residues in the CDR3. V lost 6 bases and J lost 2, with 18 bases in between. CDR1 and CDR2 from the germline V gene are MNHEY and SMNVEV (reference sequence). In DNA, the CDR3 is TGTGCCAGCAGCACGAGGGACCGGGGAGCCACAGATACGCAGTATTTT. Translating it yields CASSTRDRGATDTQYF.

CDR3 in DNA: TGCGCCAGCAGCCAAAAACTCGACAGGCCTAGCTCTGGGGCCAACGTCCTGACTTTC. Its protein product is CASSQKLDRPSSGANVLTF. The V and J genes are TRBV4-1 and TRBJ2-6; possible D gene TRBD1, 6 bases. V lost 2 bases and J 0 bases, leaving 17 bases between the germline ends. CDR3 length: 19 residues. Per germline, CDR1 MGHRA and CDR2 YSYEKL.

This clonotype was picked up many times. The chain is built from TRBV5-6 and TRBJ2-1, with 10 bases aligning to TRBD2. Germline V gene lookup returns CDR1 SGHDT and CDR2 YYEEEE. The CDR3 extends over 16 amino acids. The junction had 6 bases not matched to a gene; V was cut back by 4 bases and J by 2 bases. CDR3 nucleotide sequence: TGTGCCAGCAGCCTTAGCGGGGGGCGCACCTACAATGAGCAGTTCTTC. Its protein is CASSLSGGRTYNEQFF.

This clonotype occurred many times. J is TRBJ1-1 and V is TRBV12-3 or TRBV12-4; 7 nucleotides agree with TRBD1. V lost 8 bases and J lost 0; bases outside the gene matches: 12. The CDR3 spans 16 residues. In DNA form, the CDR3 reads TGTGCCAGCGAAGACCGAAACAGGGGCTTGAACACTGAAGCTTTCTTT. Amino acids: CASEDRNRGLNTEAFF.

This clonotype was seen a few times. The CDR3 coding sequence is TGTGCCAGCAGCCAAGATGAGACAGGCCTGTTGAACGGCTACACCTTC. Amino acid sequence: CASSQDETGLLNGYTF. The chain is built from TRBV4-2 and TRBJ1-2, with D tentatively TRBD1 (6 bases). The V and J ends lost 0 bases and 8 bases respectively, with 19 bases between them. CDR3 size: 16 residues. CDR1 LGHNA and CDR2 YNFKEQ come from the germline V gene.

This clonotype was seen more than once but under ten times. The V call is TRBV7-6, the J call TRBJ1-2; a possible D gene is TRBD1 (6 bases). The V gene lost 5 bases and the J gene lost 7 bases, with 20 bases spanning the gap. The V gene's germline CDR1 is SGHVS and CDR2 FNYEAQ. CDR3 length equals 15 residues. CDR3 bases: TGTGCCAGCAGCCCAACATGGACAGACATGGGTGGCTACACCTTC. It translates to CASSPTWTDMGGYTF.

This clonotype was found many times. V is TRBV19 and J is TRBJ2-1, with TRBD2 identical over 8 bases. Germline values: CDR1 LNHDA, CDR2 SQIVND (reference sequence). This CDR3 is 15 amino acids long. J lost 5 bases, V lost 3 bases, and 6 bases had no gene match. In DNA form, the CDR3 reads TGTGCCAGTAGTATTGGTAGCGGGGAAAACAATGAGCAGTTCTTC. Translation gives CASSIGSGENNEQFF.

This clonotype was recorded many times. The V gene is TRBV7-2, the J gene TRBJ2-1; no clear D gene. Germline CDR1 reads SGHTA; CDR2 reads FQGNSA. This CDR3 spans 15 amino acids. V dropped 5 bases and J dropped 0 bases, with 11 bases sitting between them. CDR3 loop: CASSRDSSSYNEQFF. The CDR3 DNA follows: TGTGCCAGCAGCCGCGACTCGAGCTCCTACAATGAGCAGTTCTTC.

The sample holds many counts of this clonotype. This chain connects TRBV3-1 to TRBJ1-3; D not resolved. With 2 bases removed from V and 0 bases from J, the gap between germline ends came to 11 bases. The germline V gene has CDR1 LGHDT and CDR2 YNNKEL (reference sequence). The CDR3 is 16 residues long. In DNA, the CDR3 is TGTGCCAGCAGCCAATTTGGACGGTTCTCTGGAAACACCATATATTTT. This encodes CASSQFGRFSGNTIYF. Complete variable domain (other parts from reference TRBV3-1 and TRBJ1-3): DTAVSQTPKYLVTQMGNDKSIKCEQNLGHDTMYWYKQDSKKFLKIMFSYNNKELIINETVPNRFSPKSPDKAHLNLHINSLELGDSAVYFCASSQFGRFSGNTIYFGEGSWLTVV.

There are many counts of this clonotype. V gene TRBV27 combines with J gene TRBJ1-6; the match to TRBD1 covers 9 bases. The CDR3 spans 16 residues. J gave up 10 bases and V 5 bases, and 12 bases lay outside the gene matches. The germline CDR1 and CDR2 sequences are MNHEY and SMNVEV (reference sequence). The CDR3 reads CASSIDSGTGRSPLHF. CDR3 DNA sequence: TGTGCCAGCAGTATCGATTCCGGGACAGGGCGATCACCCCTCCACTTT.

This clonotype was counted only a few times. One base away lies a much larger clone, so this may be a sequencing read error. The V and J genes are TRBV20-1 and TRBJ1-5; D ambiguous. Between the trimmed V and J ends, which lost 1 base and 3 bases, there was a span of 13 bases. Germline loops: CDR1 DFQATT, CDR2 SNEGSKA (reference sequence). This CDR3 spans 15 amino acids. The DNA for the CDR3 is TGCAGTGCTAGAGTCCCCGGGAAAAACAATCAGCCCCAGCATTTT. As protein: CSARVPGKNNQPQHF.